This passage covers 5 T cell receptor beta chains from one sample sequenced in a study of neurological immune-mediated disorders. Via MiXCR, TCRdb re-called the 5' RACE reads, giving one row per CDR3 protein. In the table there are 95,000 or so distinct CDR3 sequences, roughly 4% of which are singletons. Sequenced input: PBMCs. The receptors were gathered from a young woman with multiple sclerosis.

This clonotype was seen repeatedly, ten times or more. This chain connects TRBV20-1 to TRBJ1-3; D is uncertain. The CDR3 loop spans 12 amino acids. CDR1 is DFQATT and CDR2 is SNEGSKA in the germline V gene (reference sequence). Trimming cost V 1 base and J 3 bases, with 4 bases left between them. CDR3 region: CSARVDGNTIYF. The CDR3 DNA reads as TGCAGTGCTAGAGTCGATGGAAACACCATATATTTT.

The table lists this clonotype with many counts. V is TRBV5-1 and J is TRBJ1-2, with TRBD1 as a possible D gene (6 bases). The CDR3 sequence is 13 residues long. V was trimmed by 10 bases and J by 3 bases, leaving 16 bases between them. The V gene's germline CDR1 is SGHRS and CDR2 YFSETQ. The CDR3 reads CASGQAQYYGYTF. The CDR3 DNA reads as TGCGCCTCGGGACAAGCTCAGTACTATGGCTACACCTTC.

Many counts were recorded for this clonotype. The chain couples TRBV6-5 to TRBJ1-1; 8 nucleotides align to TRBD1. V lost 6 bases to trimming and J lost 6 bases; unmatched junction nucleotides: 15. Germline CDR1 is MNHEY and CDR2 is SVGAGI. There are 16 residues in the CDR3. The CDR3 loop reads CASSYRGQGGLSEAFF. In nucleotides, the CDR3 is TGTGCCAGCAGCTACCGCGGACAGGGTGGTTTGTCTGAAGCTTTCTTT.

This clonotype was counted ten times or more. In nucleotides, the CDR3 is TGCAGCGTGCTAACATGGGGGGGCCAAGAGACCCAGTACTTC. As protein: CSVLTWGGQETQYF. This chain connects TRBV29-1 to TRBJ2-5; TRBD2 aligns across 7 bases. The germline V gene encodes CDR1 SQVTM and CDR2 ANQGSEA. After removal of 6 bases from V and 1 base from J, the junction contained 8 bases not matched to a gene. This CDR3 spans 14 amino acids.

This clonotype came up many times. V usage is TRBV12-3 or TRBV12-4 and J usage is TRBJ1-1; no definite D call. The CDR3 covers 14 residues. V was shortened by 7 bases and J by 7 bases, with 19 bases between the two germline ends. The CDR3 region is CASNLRQLEDEAFF. CDR3 nucleotides: TGTGCCAGCAACCTGCGGCAGTTAGAGGATGAAGCTTTCTTT.